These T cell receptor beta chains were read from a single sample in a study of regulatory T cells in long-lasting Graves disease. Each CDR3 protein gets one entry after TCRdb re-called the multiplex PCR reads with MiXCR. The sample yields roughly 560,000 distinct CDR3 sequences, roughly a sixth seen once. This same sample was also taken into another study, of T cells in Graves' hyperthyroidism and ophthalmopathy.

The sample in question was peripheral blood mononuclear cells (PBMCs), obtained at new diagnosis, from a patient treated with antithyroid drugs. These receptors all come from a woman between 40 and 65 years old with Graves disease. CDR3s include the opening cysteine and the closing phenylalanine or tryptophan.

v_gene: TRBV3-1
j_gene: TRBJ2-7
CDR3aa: CASSQGLAGYEQYF

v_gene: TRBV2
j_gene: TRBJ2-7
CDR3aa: CASMVLPMSYEQYF

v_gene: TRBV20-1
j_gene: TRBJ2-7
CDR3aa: CSARGLAGIYEQYF

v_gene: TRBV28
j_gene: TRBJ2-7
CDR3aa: CASRQGGDRQYF

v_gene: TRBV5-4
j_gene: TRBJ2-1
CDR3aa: CASSLMGQGEQFF

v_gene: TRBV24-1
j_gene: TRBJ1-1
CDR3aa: CATRGDTEAFF

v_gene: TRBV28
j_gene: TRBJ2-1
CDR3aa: CASRGAGGPYNEQFF

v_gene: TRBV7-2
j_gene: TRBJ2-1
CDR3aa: CASSLREGRQNEQFF

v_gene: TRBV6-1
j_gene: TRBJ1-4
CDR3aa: CATKDGLNEKLFF

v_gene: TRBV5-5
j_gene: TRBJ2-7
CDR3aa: CASSTEGTGGFHEQYF

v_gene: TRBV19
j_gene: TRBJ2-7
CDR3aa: CASSSSFPSYEQYF

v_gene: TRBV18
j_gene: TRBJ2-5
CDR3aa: CASSPRDRDLLGTQYF

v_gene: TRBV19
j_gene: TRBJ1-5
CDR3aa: CASSRGIDKGQPQHF

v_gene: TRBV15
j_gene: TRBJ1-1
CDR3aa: CATSRGPRGSTEAFF

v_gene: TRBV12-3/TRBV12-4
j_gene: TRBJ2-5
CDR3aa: CASNEGGAETQYF

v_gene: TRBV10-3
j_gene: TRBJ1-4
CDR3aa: CATQQGTNEKLFF

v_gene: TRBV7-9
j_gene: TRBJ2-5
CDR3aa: CASLSLKGAREGETQYF

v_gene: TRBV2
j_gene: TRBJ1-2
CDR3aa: CASSFGSSYGYTF

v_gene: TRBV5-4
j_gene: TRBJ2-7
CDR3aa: CASSYSGRLEYEQYF

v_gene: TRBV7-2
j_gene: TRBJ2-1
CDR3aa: CASSSPGEQFF

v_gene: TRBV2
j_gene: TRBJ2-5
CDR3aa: CASTESRGQETQYF

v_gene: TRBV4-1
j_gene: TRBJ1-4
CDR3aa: CASSQRQPGAGEKLFF

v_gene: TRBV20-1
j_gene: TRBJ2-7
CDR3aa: CSGLTGSSYEQYF

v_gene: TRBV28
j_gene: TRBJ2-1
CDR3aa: CASSLDGGTAPRGFF

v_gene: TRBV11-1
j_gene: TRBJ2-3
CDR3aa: CASTSKPTGKVTDTQYF

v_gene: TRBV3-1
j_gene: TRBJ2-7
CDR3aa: CASSHENLMGYEQYF

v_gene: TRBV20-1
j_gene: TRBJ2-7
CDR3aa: CSARERDRGGEQYF

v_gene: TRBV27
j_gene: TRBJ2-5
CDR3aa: CASSLFASGTSLQTQYF

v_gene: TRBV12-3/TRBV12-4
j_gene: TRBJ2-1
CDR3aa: CASSPWTKQVDNEQFF

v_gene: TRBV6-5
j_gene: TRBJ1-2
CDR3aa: CASSYSFAGADGYTF

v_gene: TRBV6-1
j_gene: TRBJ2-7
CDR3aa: CASSSSSATYEQYF

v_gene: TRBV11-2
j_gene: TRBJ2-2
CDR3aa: CASSSDPVGELFF

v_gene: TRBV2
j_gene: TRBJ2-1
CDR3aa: CASSPRDFPPREQFF

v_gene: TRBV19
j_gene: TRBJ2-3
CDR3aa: CASSMGQVGTDTQYF

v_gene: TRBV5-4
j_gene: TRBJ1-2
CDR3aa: CASSPEDRPANYGYTF

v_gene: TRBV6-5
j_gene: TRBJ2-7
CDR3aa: CASSYVAAYEQYF

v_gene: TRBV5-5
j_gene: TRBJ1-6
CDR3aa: CASSWGQETSSYNSPLHF

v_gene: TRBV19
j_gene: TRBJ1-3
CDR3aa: CASSTPTASGNTIYF

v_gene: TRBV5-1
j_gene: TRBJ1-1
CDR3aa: CASSLAGQGSGNTEAFF

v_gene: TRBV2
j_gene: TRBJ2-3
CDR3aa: CASSEEGADTQYF

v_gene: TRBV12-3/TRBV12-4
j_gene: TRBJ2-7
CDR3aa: CASAGGPNEQYF